This is a list of T cell receptor beta chains from one sample in a study of blood T cell repertoires in COVID-19. The protocol was immunoSEQ multiplex PCR, while the TCRdb copy is restricted to in-frame clones and leaves out a portion. Of about 70,000 clones listed, about 86% are singletons. The source material was peripheral blood. These receptors all come from a human donor in a cohort sampled during active COVID-19. The CDR3 runs from the conserved cysteine through the conserved F or W. Expanded clones get a size class; other rows say once, few or many, or leave the size out.

once	TRBV4-2	TRBJ2-1	CASSPRQGRGRNEQFF
.	TRBV30	TRBJ1-1	CASRRDTEAFF
.	TRBV27	TRBJ2-5	CASSLSEAVRETQYF
few	TRBV27	TRBJ1-6	CASTTGGGLGNSPLHF
.	TRBV7-2	TRBJ2-7	CASREGTSGFYEQYF
.	TRBV3-1/TRBV3-2	TRBJ2-3	CASSQSGGSDTQYF
few	TRBV5-6	TRBJ1-6	CASSLTGTGFSPLHF
.	TRBV27	TRBJ1-5	CASSPEGQPQHF
.	TRBV19	TRBJ2-3	CASRERGGEDTQYF
once	TRBV7-6	TRBJ1-6	CASSRDRDSPLHF
.	TRBV4-2	TRBJ1-1	CASSQGISGIGTEAFF
once	TRBV7-2	TRBJ2-3	CASSSSGAVLGTQYF
.	TRBV7-9	TRBJ2-3	CASSTSGGGGFTQYF
.	TRBV11-2	TRBJ1-1	CASSEQILNTEAFF
.	TRBV27	TRBJ2-3	CASSLYPGGDTQYF
.	TRBV7-8	TRBJ2-7	CASTPTGNSYEQYF
.	TRBV18	TRBJ2-5	CASSRNEHRESETQYF
.	TRBV2	TRBJ2-5	CASSEARETQYF
.	TRBV4-1	TRBJ2-1	CASSRIPQTEQFF
.	TRBV10-3	TRBJ2-2	CAISGQSDTGELFF
.	TRBV7-2	TRBJ2-1	CASSPRWGVTRNEQFF
.	TRBV6-2/TRBV6-3	TRBJ1-2	CASSSGDRTGYTF
.	TRBV4-2	TRBJ2-2	CASSRDGGQANTGELFF
.	TRBV6-5	TRBJ1-1	CASSYRQGRTEAFF
.	TRBV11-2	TRBJ2-7	CASSSSGFYEQYF
.	TRBV6-5	TRBJ2-3	CASEYAAGGTDTQYF
.	TRBV28	TRBJ2-1	CASSSALAGAYNEQFF
.	TRBV6-5	TRBJ2-3	CASRGTSSLTDTQYF
.	TRBV25-1	TRBJ2-4	CASSGYRGMEGNIQYF
.	TRBV21-1	TRBJ1-1	CASSKDRNTEAFF
.	TRBV10-3	TRBJ2-5	CAISESLGAPQETQYF
.	TRBV5-6	TRBJ2-7	CASSLRGRGRSYEQYF
.	TRBV27	TRBJ2-7	CASSSYRTGLFEQYF
.	TRBV2	TRBJ2-3	CASSRGQGVGTDTQYF
.	TRBV9	TRBJ2-7	CASSVGSSFYEQYF
.	TRBV5-1	TRBJ1-2	CASNQGSDNYGYTF
.	TRBV6-2/TRBV6-3	TRBJ2-1	CASSYSAGGFDEQFF
.	TRBV14	TRBJ1-1	CASSLIGDTEAFF
.	TRBV5-5	TRBJ2-4	CASSQDSRIQYF
.	TRBV14	TRBJ2-7	CASSLRMRPLGHEQYF
.	TRBV6-5	TRBJ1-4	CASGPGHSTNEKLFF
.	TRBV19	TRBJ2-5	CASSPASSETQYF
.	TRBV10-3	TRBJ1-4	CAISEGANNEKLFF
once	TRBV14	TRBJ2-7	CASSQSFLAGEQYF
.	TRBV11-2	TRBJ2-3	CASSLDVQGATDTQYF
.	TRBV7-2	TRBJ2-1	CASNRGGTSVYEQFF
.	TRBV6-5	TRBJ1-2	CASSYSDTDYGYTF
.	TRBV11-2	TRBJ1-2	CASSPQGEHYGYTF
.	TRBV5-8	TRBJ2-1	CASSLPIGHNEQFF
once	TRBV30	TRBJ1-3	CAWRQQGSRNTIYF
.	TRBV6-5	TRBJ2-7	CASGREQSSAYEQYF
.	TRBV2	TRBJ1-1	CASLAGYGMNTEAFF
.	TRBV27	TRBJ2-7	CASSLRDRGYEQYF
.	TRBV2	TRBJ2-5	CASSAGGETQYF
.	TRBV5-4	TRBJ2-5	CASSLGLAMETQYF